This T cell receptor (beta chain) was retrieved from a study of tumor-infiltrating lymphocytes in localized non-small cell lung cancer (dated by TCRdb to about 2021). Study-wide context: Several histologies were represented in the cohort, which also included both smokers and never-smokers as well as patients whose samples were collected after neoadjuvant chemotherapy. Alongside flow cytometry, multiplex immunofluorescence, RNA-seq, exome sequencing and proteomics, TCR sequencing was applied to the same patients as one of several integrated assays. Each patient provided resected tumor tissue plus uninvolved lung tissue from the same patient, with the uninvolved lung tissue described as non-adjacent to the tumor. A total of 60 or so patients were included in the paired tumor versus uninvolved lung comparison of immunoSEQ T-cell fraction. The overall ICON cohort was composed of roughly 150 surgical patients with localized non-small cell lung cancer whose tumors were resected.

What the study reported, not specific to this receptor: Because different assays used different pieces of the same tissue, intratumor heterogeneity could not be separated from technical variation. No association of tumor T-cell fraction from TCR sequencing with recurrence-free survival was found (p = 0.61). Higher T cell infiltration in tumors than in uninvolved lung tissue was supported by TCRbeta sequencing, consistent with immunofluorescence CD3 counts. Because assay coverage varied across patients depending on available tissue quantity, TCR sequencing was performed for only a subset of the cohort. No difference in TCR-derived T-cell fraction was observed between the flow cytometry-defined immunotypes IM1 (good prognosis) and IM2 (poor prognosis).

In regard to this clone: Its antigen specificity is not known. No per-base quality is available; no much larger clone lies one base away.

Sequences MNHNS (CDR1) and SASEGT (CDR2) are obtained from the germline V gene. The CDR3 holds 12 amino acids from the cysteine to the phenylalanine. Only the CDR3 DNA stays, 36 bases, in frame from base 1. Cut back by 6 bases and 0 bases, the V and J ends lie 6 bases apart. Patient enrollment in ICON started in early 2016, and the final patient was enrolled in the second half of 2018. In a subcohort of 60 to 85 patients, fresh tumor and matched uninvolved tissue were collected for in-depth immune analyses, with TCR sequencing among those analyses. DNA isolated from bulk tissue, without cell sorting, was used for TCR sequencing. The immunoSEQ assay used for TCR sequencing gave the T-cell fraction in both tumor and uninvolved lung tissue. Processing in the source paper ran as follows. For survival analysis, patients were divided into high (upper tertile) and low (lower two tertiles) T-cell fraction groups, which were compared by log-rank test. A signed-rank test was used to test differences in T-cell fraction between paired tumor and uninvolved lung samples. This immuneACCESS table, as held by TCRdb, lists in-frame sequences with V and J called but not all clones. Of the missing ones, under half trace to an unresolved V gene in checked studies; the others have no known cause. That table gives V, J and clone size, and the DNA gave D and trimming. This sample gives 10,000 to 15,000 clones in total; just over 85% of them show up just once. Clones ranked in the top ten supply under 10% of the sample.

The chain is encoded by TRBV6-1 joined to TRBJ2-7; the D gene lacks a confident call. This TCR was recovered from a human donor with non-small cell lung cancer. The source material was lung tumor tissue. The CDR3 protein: CASRADSYEQYF. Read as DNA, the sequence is TGTGCCAGCAGGGCAGACTCCTACGAGCAGTACTTC.